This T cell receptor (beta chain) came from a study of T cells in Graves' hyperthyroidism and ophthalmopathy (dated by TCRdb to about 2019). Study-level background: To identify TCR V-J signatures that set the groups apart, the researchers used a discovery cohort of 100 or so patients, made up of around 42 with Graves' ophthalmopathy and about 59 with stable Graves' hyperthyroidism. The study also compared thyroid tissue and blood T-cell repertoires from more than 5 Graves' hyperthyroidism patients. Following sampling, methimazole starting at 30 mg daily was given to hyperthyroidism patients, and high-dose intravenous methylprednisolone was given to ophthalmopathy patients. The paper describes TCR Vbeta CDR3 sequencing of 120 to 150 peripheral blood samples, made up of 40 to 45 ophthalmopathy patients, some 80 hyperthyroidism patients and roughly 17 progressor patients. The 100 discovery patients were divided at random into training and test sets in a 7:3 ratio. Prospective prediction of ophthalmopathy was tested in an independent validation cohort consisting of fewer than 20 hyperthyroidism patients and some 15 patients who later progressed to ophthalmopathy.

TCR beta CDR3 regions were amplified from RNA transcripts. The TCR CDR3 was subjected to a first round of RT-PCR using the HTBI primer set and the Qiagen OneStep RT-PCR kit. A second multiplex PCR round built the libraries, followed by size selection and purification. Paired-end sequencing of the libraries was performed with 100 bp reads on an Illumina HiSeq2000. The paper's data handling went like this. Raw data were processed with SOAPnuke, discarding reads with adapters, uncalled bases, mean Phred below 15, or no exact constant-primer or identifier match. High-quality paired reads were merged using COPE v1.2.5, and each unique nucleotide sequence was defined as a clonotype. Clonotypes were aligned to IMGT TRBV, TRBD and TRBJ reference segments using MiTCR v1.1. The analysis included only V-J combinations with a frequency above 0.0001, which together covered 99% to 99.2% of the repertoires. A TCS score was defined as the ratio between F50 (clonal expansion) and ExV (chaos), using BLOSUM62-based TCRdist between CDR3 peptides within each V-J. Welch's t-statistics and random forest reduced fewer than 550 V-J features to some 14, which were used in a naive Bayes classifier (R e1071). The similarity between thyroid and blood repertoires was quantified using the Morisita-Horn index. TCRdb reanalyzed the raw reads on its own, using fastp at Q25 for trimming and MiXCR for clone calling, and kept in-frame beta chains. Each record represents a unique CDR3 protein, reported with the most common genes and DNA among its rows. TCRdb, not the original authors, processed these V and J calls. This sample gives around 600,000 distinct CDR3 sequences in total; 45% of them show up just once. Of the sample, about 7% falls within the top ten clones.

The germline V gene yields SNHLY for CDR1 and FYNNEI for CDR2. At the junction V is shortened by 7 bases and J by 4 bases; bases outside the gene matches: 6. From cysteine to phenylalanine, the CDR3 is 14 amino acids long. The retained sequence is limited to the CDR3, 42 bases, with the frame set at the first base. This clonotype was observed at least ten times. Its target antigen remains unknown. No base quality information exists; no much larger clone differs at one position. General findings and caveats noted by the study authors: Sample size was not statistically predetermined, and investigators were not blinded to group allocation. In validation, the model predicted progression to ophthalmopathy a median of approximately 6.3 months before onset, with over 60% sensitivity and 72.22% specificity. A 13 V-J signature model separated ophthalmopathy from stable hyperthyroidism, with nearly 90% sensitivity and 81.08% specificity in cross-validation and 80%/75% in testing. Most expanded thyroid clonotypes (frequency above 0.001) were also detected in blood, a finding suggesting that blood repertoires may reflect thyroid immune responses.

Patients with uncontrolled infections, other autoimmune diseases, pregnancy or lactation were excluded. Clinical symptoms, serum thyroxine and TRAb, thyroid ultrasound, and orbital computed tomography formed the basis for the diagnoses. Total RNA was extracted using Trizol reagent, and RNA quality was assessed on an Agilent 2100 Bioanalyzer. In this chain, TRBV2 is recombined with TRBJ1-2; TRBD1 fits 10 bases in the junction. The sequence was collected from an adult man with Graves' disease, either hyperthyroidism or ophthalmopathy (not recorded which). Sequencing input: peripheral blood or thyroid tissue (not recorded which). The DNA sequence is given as TGTGCCAGCACCCCCAGGGACAGGGGCTATGGCTACACCTTC. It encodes CASTPRDRGYGYTF. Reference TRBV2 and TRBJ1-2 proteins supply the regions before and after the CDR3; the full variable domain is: EPEVTQTPSHQVTQMGQEVILRCVPISNHLYFYWYRQILGQKVEFLVSFYNNEISEKSEIFDDQFSVERPDGSNFTLKIRSTKLEDSAMYFCASTPRDRGYGYTFGSGTRLTVV.